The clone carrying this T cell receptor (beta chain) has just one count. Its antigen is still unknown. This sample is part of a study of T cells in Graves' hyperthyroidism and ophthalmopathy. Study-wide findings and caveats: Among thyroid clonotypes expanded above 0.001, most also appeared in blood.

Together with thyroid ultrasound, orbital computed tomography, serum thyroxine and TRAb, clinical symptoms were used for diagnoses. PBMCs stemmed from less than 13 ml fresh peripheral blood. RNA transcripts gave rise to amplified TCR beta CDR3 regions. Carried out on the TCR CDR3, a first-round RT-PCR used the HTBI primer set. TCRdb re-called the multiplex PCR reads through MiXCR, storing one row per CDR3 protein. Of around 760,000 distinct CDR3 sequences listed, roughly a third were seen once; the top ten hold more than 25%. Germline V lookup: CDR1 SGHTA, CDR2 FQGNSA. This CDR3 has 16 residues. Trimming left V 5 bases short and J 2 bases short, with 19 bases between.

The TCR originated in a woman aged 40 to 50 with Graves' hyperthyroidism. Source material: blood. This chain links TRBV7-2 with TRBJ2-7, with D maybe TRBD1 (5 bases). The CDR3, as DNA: TGTGCCAGCAGCCAAGATTCTGTGGGGCGAACCTACGAGCAGTACTTC. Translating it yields CASSQDSVGRTYEQYF.